This entry lists 31 T cell receptor beta chains sequenced from one sample in a study of cytomegalovirus exposure and HLA in healthy donors. In the PCR, 60 Vbeta and 13 Jbeta primers were used. Using immunoSEQ multiplex PCR, the repertoire was profiled, and TCRdb retains in-frame clones only, with some absent. The table lists 130,000 or so clones. Sequencing input: PBMCs. The receptor source for this set is a woman aged 40 to 50 in good health and CMV-seropositive.

This chain links TRBV27 with TRBJ2-5; a weak D match, TRBD2 (6 bases). V was shortened by 2 bases and J by 5 bases, with 15 bases between the two germline ends. CDR3 length: 15 amino acids. CDR1 and CDR2 (germline): MNHEY, SMNVEV (reference sequence). CDR3 in DNA: TGTGCCAGCAGTTTAAGCCCCGGGAGAGGGGAGACCCAGTACTTC. This gives the protein CASSLSPGRGETQYF.

The V call is TRBV11-2, the J call TRBJ2-1, with a possible D match to TRBD2 (6 bases). CDR3 length: 11 amino acids. CDR1 is SGHAT and CDR2 is FQNNGV in the germline V gene. V shed 4 bases and J shed 8 bases, with 6 bases lying between them. This CDR3 reads CASSWGDEQFF. CDR3 sequence (DNA): TGTGCCAGCAGCTGGGGGGATGAGCAGTTCTTC.

The chain links TRBV7-9 to TRBJ2-1; no reliable D call. The V end lost 3 bases, the J end lost 4 bases, and 10 bases lay between the germline ends. The CDR3 is made up of 14 amino acids. The germline CDR1 and CDR2 sequences are SEHNR and FQNEAQ (reference sequence). For the CDR3, the DNA is TGTGCCAGCAGCTTGTCTCGCGGTTACAATGAGCAGTTCTTC. The encoded protein is CASSLSRGYNEQFF. Drawing the rest from reference TRBV7-9 and TRBJ2-1, the complete variable domain is DTGVSQNPRHKITKRGQNVTFRCDPISEHNRLYWYRQTLGQGPEFLTYFQNEAQLEKSRLLSDRFSAERPKGSFSTLEIQRTEQGDSAMYLCASSLSRGYNEQFFGPGTRLTVL.

The chain couples TRBV2 to TRBJ2-7, with 8 positions matching TRBD2. Germline V gene data show CDR1 as SNHLY and CDR2 as FYNNEI. The CDR3 sequence is 15 residues long. The junction had 6 bases not matched to a gene; V was cut back by 2 bases and J by 3 bases. CDR3 bases: TGTGCCAGCAGTGAAAGGGCCAGCGGGGGCTACGAGCAGTACTTC. Residues: CASSERASGGYEQYF.

V is TRBV19 and J is TRBJ1-1, with D possibly matching TRBD1 (6 bases). Per germline, CDR1 LNHDA and CDR2 SQIVND (reference sequence). This CDR3 has 15 amino acids. V dropped 1 base and J dropped 1 base, with 10 bases sitting between them. The CDR3 sequence is CASSIGTAQNTEAFF. The CDR3 bases are TGTGCCAGTAGTATAGGGACAGCTCAGAACACTGAAGCTTTCTTT.

In DNA, the CDR3 is TGTGCCAGCAGCTTAAAAGGTGGGGGGGGAACTGAAGCTTTCTTT. Translation gives CASSLKGGGGTEAFF. The chain is built from TRBV7-3 and TRBJ1-1; tentative D call: TRBD1 (5 bases). With 1 base removed from V and 5 bases from J, the gap between germline ends came to 14 bases. CDR1 and CDR2 (germline): SGHTA, FQGTGA. This CDR3 contains 15 residues. Complete variable domain (other parts from reference TRBV7-3 and TRBJ1-1): GAGVSQTPSNKVTEKGKYVELRCDPISGHTALYWYRQSLGQGPEFLIYFQGTGAADDSGLPNDRFFAVRPEGSVSTLKIQRTERGDSAVYLCASSLKGGGGTEAFFGQGTRLTVV.

The rearrangement uses TRBV9 and TRBJ2-3; TRBD2 matches 8 bases. Trimming removed 4 bases from V and 1 base from J; junction bases left unmatched: 5. The length of the CDR3 is 15 residues. Germline CDR1 and CDR2: SGDLS and YYNGEE. The CDR3 nucleotides are TGTGCCAGCAGCTCAGGACTAGCCCGCACAGATACGCAGTATTTT. The encoded protein is CASSSGLARTDTQYF.

The V gene is TRBV7-2, the J gene TRBJ2-7; TRBD1 is a possible D gene (6 bases). Trimming shortened V by 0 bases and J by 4 bases, and 16 bases separated the two germline ends. CDR3 length equals 16 residues. Looked up from germline, CDR1 is SGHTA and CDR2 is FQGNSA. Written as DNA, the CDR3 is TGTGCCAGCAGCTTAGCCCCACGGCAGGGGATTTACGAGCAGTACTTC. As protein: CASSLAPRQGIYEQYF.

This chain connects TRBV27 to TRBJ1-4; D possibly corresponds to TRBD1 (5 bases). Germline V gives CDR1 MNHEY, CDR2 SMNVEV (reference sequence). This CDR3 is built from 14 residues. The V and J ends lost 5 bases and 4 bases respectively, with 11 bases between them. Here the CDR3 DNA reads TGTGCCAGCAGTAGCGGGACCTTTAATGAAAAACTGTTTTTT. It yields the protein CASSSGTFNEKLFF.

The chain has TRBV10-3 and TRBJ2-7; possibly TRBD1 for D (8 bases). V dropped 7 bases and J dropped 4 bases, with 20 bases sitting between them. The CDR3 has 15 residues. Germline V gene lookup returns CDR1 ENHRY and CDR2 SYGVKD. The CDR3 here is CAINAGIQGGYEQYF. In DNA, the CDR3 is TGTGCCATCAATGCTGGGATACAGGGGGGGTACGAGCAGTACTTC.

The V gene is TRBV29-1, the J gene TRBJ1-5; possible D gene TRBD1, 6 bases. The CDR3 consists of 13 residues. Trimming pared 4 bases from V and 1 base from J, leaving 8 bases between. The germline CDR1 and CDR2 sequences are SQVTM and ANQGSEA. CDR3 DNA: TGCAGCGTTGGCCAGGGGAGCAATCAGCCCCAGCATTTT. Protein: CSVGQGSNQPQHF.

This chain links TRBV7-9 with TRBJ1-3; 7 nucleotides line up with TRBD1. V dropped 5 bases and J dropped 0; count of bases not matched to a gene: 4. Germline V gene sequence: CDR1 SEHNR, CDR2 FQNEAQ (reference sequence). This CDR3 is built from 15 residues. CDR3 sequence (DNA): TGTGCCAGCAGCCCGGACAGGTTCTCTGGAAACACCATATATTTT. Its protein is CASSPDRFSGNTIYF.

The gene calls are TRBV5-1 and TRBJ2-7; 13 bases line up with TRBD2. The germline gives CDR1 SGHRS, CDR2 YFSETQ. V lost 3 bases and J lost 3; bases outside the gene matches: 3. The CDR3 runs 15 residues. For the CDR3, the DNA is TGCGCCAGCAGCTCGGGACTAGCGGGAAACTACGAGCAGTACTTC. The encoded protein is CASSSGLAGNYEQYF.

This sequence joins TRBV15 and TRBJ1-3; TRBD1 agrees at 7 bases. J lost 2 bases, V lost 0 bases, and 4 bases had no gene match. This CDR3 region has 16 residues. Germline CDR1 and CDR2: LNHNV and YYDKDF (reference sequence). The CDR3 sequence is CATSREPTGAGNTIYF. CDR3 coding DNA: TGTGCCACCAGCAGAGAGCCTACAGGGGCTGGAAACACCATATATTTT.

V is TRBV30 and J is TRBJ2-3, with TRBD1 as a possible D gene (6 bases). The V end lost 4 bases, the J end lost 2 bases, and 13 bases lay between the germline ends. The CDR3 is made up of 14 amino acids. CDR1 is GTSNPN and CDR2 is SVGIG in the germline V gene (reference sequence). The chain's CDR3 is CAWNRDLNTDTQYF. The CDR3 DNA is TGTGCCTGGAACAGGGACCTAAACACAGATACGCAGTATTTT.

This rearrangement joins TRBV5-4 to TRBJ1-5; the match to TRBD1 covers 8 bases. V lost 2 bases to trimming and J lost 7 bases; unmatched junction nucleotides: 8. The length of the CDR3 is 15 residues. Per germline, CDR1 SGHNT and CDR2 YYREEE (reference sequence). CDR3 sequence reads: CASSFSPTGEQPQHF. In nucleotides, the CDR3 is TGTGCCAGCAGCTTTTCCCCGACAGGGGAACAGCCCCAGCATTTT.

V usage is TRBV9 and J usage is TRBJ2-7; TRBD2 matches at 7 bases. CDR3 length: 15 residues. The germline gives CDR1 SGDLS, CDR2 YYNGEE. Germline trimming cut 3 bases from V and 0 bases from J; bases unmatched to any gene: 6. This CDR3 reads CASSAVAGPSYEQYF. The CDR3 DNA sequence: TGTGCCAGCAGCGCAGTAGCGGGTCCCTCCTACGAGCAGTACTTC.

The gene calls are TRBV7-2 and TRBJ2-7, with TRBD1 matching 9 bases. This CDR3 spans 14 amino acids. V shed 3 bases and J 6 bases; nucleotides not matched to a gene: 6. Germline-derived CDR1 and CDR2 are SGHTA and FQGNSA. CDR3 in DNA: TGTGCCAGCAGCTTCGGGACAGGGTATTCCGAGCAGTACTTC. It codes for CASSFGTGYSEQYF.

The chain uses TRBV7-2 and TRBJ2-3; D is unresolved. V lost 5 bases and J lost 4, with 7 bases in between. The CDR3 contains 12 residues. Germline V gene data show CDR1 as SGHTA and CDR2 as FQGNSA. The CDR3 sequence: CASSPQADTQYF. The CDR3 DNA reads TGTGCCAGCAGCCCTCAGGCAGATACGCAGTATTTT. Based on the CDR3 plus reference TRBV7-2 and TRBJ2-3, the full variable domain is GAGVSQSPSNKVTEKGKDVELRCDPISGHTALYWYRQSLGQGLEFLIYFQGNSAPDKSGLPSDRFSAERTGGSVSTLTIQRTQQEDSAVYLCASSPQADTQYFGPGTRLTVL.

This chain uses TRBV25-1 with TRBJ2-3, with D possibly being TRBD2 (5 bases). CDR3 length: 13 residues. V shed 7 bases and J shed 7 bases, with 15 bases lying between them. The V gene's germline CDR1 is MGHDK and CDR2 SYGVNS. In nucleotides, the CDR3 is TGTGCCAGCACCCGAGATCTAGCCTATACGCAGTATTTT. This translates into CASTRDLAYTQYF.

The gene calls are TRBV28 and TRBJ2-1; 7 bases are shared with TRBD2. This CDR3 is built from 15 residues. Germline V lookup: CDR1 MDHEN, CDR2 SYDVKM. The V gene end was trimmed by 8 bases and the J gene end by 3 bases; junction bases not matched to a gene: 10. The CDR3 coding sequence is TGTGCCAGCTCCCCTAGCGGTAGGGTCTACAATGAGCAGTTCTTC. Its translation: CASSPSGRVYNEQFF.

The genes are TRBV7-3 and TRBJ2-3; D perhaps matches TRBD2 (7 bases). V was shortened by 2 bases and J by 5 bases, with 11 bases between the two germline ends. This CDR3 spans 14 amino acids. In germline, CDR1 is SGHTA, CDR2 FQGTGA. The CDR3: CASSLRGARDTQYF. CDR3 DNA: TGTGCCAGCAGCTTACGGGGGGCGAGAGATACGCAGTATTTT. Combining the CDR3 with reference TRBV7-3 and TRBJ2-3 gives the whole variable domain GAGVSQTPSNKVTEKGKYVELRCDPISGHTALYWYRQSLGQGPEFLIYFQGTGAADDSGLPNDRFFAVRPEGSVSTLKIQRTERGDSAVYLCASSLRGARDTQYFGPGTRLTVL.

This chain connects TRBV5-1 to TRBJ2-5; 9 positions agree with TRBD1. This CDR3 has 14 residues. Germline CDR1 SGHRS, CDR2 YFSETQ. J gave up 2 bases and V 3 bases, and 2 bases lay outside the gene matches. The CDR3 reads CASSSGTGQETQYF. Written as DNA, the CDR3 is TGCGCCAGCAGCTCAGGGACAGGGCAAGAGACCCAGTACTTC.

The J gene is TRBJ2-7, the V gene TRBV28; 9 bases are a match to TRBD2. CDR3 length: 14 residues. Trimming cost V 4 bases and J 4 bases; bases outside gene matches: 5. Germline V gene lookup returns CDR1 MDHEN and CDR2 SYDVKM. The CDR3 nucleotides read TGTGCCAGCAGTTGGCGGGAGGGCCAGTACGAGCAGTACTTC. Its translation is CASSWREGQYEQYF.

This sequence joins TRBV5-6 and TRBJ2-2; perhaps TRBD2 as D (5 bases). Germline CDR1 and CDR2: SGHDT and YYEEEE. V lost 4 bases and J lost 6, with 19 bases in between. The CDR3 length is 16 residues. CDR3 nucleotide sequence: TGTGCCAGCAGCACCGGACCCCGGGGTGTCGCCGGGGAGCTGTTTTTT. This sequence encodes CASSTGPRGVAGELFF.

The gene calls are TRBV18 and TRBJ1-1; D gene unclear. The CDR3 extends over 14 amino acids. Germline V gene lookup returns CDR1 KGHSH and CDR2 LQKENI. Between the trimmed V and J ends, which lost 1 base and 7 bases, there was a span of 13 bases. The CDR3 DNA sequence: TGTGCCAGCTCACCACAGGGCGCTGAGGGTGAAGCTTTCTTT. This codes for CASSPQGAEGEAFF.

The chain couples TRBV11-2 to TRBJ2-5; 14 positions agree with TRBD2. CDR1 and CDR2 (germline): SGHAT, FQNNGV. V shed 1 base, J shed 5 bases, and the junction held 9 bases outside the gene matches. CDR3 length: 18 residues. CDR3 region: CASSLGLAGGPGLETQYF. The DNA for the CDR3 is TGTGCCAGCAGCTTAGGACTAGCGGGAGGGCCAGGGTTGGAGACCCAGTACTTC.

The chain is built from TRBV14 and TRBJ2-7, with 11 bases that match TRBD1. CDR1 is SGHDN, CDR2 FVKESK, per germline. The CDR3 length is 16 residues. Germline trimming cut 3 bases from V and 7 bases from J; bases unmatched to any gene: 11. As DNA, the CDR3 is TGTGCCAGCAGCCACATCGGACAGGGGGCGGCGAGTGAGCAGTACTTC. Encoded protein: CASSHIGQGAASEQYF.

The CDR3 bases are TGTGCCAGCCGGGGGGCGAACACCGGGGAGCTGTTTTTT. Amino acids: CASRGANTGELFF. V and J are TRBV7-2 and TRBJ2-2; TRBD2 matches 7 bases. Germline V lookup: CDR1 SGHTA, CDR2 FQGNSA. This CDR3 has 13 amino acids. J was trimmed by 0 bases and V by 8 bases; bases with no gene match: 0.

The rearrangement joins TRBV28 to TRBJ2-5; 12 nucleotides agree with TRBD2. Germline assignment: CDR1 MDHEN and CDR2 SYDVKM. Losses at the gene ends were 5 bases for V and 3 bases for J; bases not matched to a gene: 7. There are 16 residues in the CDR3. The CDR3 sequence: CASSRSLAGGEETQYF. The CDR3 bases are TGTGCCAGCAGTCGCTCGCTAGCGGGAGGGGAAGAGACCCAGTACTTC.

Turning to this clone: The CDR3 ends on some other residue instead of the conserved phenylalanine or tryptophan, so this is likely a read error. This rearrangement joins TRBV5-6 to TRBJ1-2; 9 bases are a match to TRBD1. Germline-derived CDR1 and CDR2 are SGHDT and YYEEEE. The V segment lost 4 bases and the J segment 0 bases; nucleotides outside the gene matches: 4. This CDR3 contains 15 residues. The CDR3 sequence is CASSPGTGTNYGYTL. The DNA for the CDR3 is TGTGCCAGCAGCCCCGGGACAGGGACTAACTATGGCTACACCCTC.